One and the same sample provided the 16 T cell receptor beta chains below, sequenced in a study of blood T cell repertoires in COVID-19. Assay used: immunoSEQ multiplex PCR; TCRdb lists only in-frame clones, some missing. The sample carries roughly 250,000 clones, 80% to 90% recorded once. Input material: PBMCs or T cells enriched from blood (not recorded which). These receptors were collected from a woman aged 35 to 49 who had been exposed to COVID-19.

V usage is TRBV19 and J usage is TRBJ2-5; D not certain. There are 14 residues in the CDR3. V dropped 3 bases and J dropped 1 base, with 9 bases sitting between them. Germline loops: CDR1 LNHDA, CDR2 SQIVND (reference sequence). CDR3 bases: TGTGCCAGTAGTATCGATGTGCGCCAAGAGACCCAGTACTTC. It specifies CASSIDVRQETQYF.

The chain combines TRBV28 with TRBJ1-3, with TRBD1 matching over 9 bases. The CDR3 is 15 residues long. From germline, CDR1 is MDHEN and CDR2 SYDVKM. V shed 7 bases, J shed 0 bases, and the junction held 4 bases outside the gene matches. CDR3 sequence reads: CASNRQGVSGNTIYF. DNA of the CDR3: TGTGCCAGCAATCGACAGGGGGTCTCTGGAAACACCATATATTTT.

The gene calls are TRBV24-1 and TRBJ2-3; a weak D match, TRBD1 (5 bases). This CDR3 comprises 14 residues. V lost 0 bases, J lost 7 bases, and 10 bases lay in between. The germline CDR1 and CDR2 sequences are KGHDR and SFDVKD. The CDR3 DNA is TGTGCCACCAGTGATTTGCAGGGCCTCCATACGCAGTATTTT. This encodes CATSDLQGLHTQYF.

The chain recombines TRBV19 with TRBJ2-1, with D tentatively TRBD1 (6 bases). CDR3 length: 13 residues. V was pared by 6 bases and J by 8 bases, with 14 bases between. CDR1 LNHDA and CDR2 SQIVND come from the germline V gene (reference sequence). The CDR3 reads CASSFVRGYEQFF. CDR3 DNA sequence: TGTGCCAGTAGCTTCGTTAGGGGGTATGAGCAGTTCTTC.

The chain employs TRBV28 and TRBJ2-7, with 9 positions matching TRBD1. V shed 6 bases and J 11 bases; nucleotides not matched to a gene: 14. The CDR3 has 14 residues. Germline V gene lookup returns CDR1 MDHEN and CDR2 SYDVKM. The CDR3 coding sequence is TGTGCCAGCAGAGACATGGGACAGGGCGGATGGGAGTACTTC. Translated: CASRDMGQGGWEYF.

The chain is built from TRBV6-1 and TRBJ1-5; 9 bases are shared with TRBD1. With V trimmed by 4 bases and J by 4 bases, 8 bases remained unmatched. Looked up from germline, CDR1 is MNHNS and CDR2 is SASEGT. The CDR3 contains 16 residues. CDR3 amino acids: CASSATTGGENQPQHF. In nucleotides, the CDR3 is TGTGCCAGCAGTGCGACCACAGGGGGCGAGAATCAGCCCCAGCATTTT.

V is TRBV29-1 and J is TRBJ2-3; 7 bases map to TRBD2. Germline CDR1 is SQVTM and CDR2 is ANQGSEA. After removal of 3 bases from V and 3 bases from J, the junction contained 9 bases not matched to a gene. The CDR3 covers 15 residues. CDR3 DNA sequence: TGCAGCGTTGATGGGGCCGGGGGGTGGACAGATACGCAGTATTTT. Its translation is CSVDGAGGWTDTQYF.

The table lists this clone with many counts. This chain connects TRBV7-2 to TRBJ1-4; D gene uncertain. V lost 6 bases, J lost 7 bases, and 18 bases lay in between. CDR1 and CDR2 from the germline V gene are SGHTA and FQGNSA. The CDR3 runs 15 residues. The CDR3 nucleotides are TGTGCCAGCAGGTCCGGAGGGCGGTCCGTTGAAAAACTGTTTTTT. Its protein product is CASRSGGRSVEKLFF.

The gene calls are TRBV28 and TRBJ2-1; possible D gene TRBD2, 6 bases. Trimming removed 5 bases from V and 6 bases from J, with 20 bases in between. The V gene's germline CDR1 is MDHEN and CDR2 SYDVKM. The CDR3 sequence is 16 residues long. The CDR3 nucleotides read TGTGCCAGCAGTCGACGCCCGGGACGGGGAGGCAATGAGCAGTTCTTC. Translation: CASSRRPGRGGNEQFF.

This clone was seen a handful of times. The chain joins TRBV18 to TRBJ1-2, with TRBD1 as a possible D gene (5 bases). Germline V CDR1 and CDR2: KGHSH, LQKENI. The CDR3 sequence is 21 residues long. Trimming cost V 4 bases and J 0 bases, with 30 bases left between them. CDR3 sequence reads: CASSQQSVSARVNFANYGYTF. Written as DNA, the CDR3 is TGTGCCAGCTCACAGCAGAGTGTGTCGGCCAGGGTCAATTTTGCTAACTATGGCTACACCTTC.

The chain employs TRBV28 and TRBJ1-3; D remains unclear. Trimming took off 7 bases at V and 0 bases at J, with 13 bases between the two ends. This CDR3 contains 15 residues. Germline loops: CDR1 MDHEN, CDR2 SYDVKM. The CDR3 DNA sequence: TGTGCCAGCATACCGAGAAAGCTCTCTGGAAACACCATATATTTT. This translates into CASIPRKLSGNTIYF.

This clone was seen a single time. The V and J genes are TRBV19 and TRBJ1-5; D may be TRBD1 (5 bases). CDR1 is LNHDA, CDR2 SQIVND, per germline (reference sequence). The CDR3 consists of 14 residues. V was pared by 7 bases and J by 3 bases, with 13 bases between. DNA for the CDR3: TGTGCCAGTACCACGCCCAGGGCCAATCAGCCCCAGCATTTT. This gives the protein CASTTPRANQPQHF.

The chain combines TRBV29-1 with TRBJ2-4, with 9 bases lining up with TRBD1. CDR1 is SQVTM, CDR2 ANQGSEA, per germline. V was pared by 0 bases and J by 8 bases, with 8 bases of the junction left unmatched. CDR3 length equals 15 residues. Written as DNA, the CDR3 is TGCAGCGTTGAAGAGTGGTTGGACAGGGGTTACATTCAGTACTTC. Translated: CSVEEWLDRGYIQYF. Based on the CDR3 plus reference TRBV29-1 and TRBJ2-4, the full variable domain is SAVISQKPSRDICQRGTSLTIQCQVDSQVTMMFWYRQQPGQSLTLIATANQGSEATYESGFVIDKFPISRPNLTFSTLTVSNMSPEDSSIYLCSVEEWLDRGYIQYFGAGTRLSVL.

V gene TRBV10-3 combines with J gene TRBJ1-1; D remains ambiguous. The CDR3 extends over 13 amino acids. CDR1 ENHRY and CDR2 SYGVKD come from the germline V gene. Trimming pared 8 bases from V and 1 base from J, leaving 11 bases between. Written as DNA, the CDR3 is TGTGCCATCTTGGAGGGCGCGAACACTGAAGCTTTCTTT. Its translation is CAILEGANTEAFF.

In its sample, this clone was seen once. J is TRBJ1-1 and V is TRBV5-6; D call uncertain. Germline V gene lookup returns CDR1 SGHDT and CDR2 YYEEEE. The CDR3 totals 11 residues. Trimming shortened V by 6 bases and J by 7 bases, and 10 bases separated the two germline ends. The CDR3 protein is CASNLRGEAFF. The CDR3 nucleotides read TGTGCCAGCAACCTCCGCGGTGAAGCTTTCTTT.

The CDR3 spells CASSRTDRSSYEQYF. The DNA of the CDR3 is TGTGCCAGCTCCCGGACAGACCGGAGCTCCTACGAGCAGTACTTC. The V gene is TRBV18, the J gene TRBJ2-7; TRBD1 is a possible D gene (6 bases). The CDR3 extends over 15 amino acids. Trimming shortened V by 6 bases and J by 0 bases, and 15 bases separated the two germline ends. Germline V gene sequence: CDR1 KGHSH, CDR2 LQKENI.